This T cell receptor (beta chain) was identified during a study of Ad26.COV2.S vaccination and SARS-CoV-2 variants. Specified treatment: over 15 received Ad26.COV2.S at low or high dose, single or two shots; roughly five received placebo; per-sample allocation not given. Samples came from day 63 after the first vaccine or placebo injection. Aged 18-55 years, donor was enrolled in Boston in 2020. Only in-frame clones appear in the TCRdb table, and some are missing; sequencing was by immunoSEQ multiplex PCR. The sample lists 440,000 or so clones; around 92% were seen once. The trim removed 5 bases at V and 4 bases at J, leaving 7 bases unmatched. Per the germline V gene, CDR1 is MDHEN and CDR2 is SYDVKM. CDR3 length equals 15 residues.

The sample consisted of peripheral blood, taken in a trial of Ad26.COV2.S vaccine versus placebo. This rearrangement joins TRBV28 to TRBJ1-5, with 8 bases aligning to TRBD1. This sequence was found in a person between 18 and 59 years old who received the Ad26.COV2.S COVID-19 vaccine or a placebo. The CDR3 sequence is CASSLQGGKNQPQHF. The CDR3 bases are TGTGCCAGCAGTCTACAGGGGGGAAAGAATCAGCCCCAGCATTTT.